These 9 T cell receptor beta chains came from one sample sequenced in a study of cytomegalovirus exposure and HLA in healthy donors. The primer mix had 60 Vbeta and 13 Jbeta primers. Generated by immunoSEQ multiplex PCR, the TCRdb table keeps only in-frame clones and is missing some. The table shows 100,000 to 150,000 clones, with roughly four fifths occurring only once. The source material was PBMCs. These receptors were collected from a woman in her 40s in good health and CMV-seropositive.

The chain carries TRBV7-9 and TRBJ1-2; TRBD1 matches 8 bases. CDR1 SEHNR and CDR2 FQNEAQ come from the germline V gene (reference sequence). The V segment lost 5 bases and the J segment 8 bases; nucleotides outside the gene matches: 13. The CDR3 sequence is 15 residues long. CDR3 nucleotide sequence: TGTGCCAGCAGCCAGGGACAGGCCTGGAGATGGGGCTACACCTTC. Translation: CASSQGQAWRWGYTF.

This chain uses TRBV5-4 with TRBJ2-7, with TRBD2 identical over 7 bases. The CDR3 has 15 residues. V dropped 0 bases and J dropped 5; count of bases not matched to a gene: 8. Germline V lookup: CDR1 SGHNT, CDR2 YYREEE (reference sequence). Here the CDR3 reads CASSLGRGGIDEQYF. CDR3 bases: TGTGCCAGCAGCTTGGGGCGGGGAGGGATCGACGAGCAGTACTTC.

J is TRBJ2-2 and V is TRBV4-2, with 8 nucleotides matching TRBD2. The CDR3 covers 18 residues. Germline V gene lookup returns CDR1 LGHNA and CDR2 YNFKEQ. Trimming took 0 bases from V and 8 from J; bases not matched to a gene: 14. In DNA form, the CDR3 reads TGTGCCAGCAGCCAAGATGCATCAGCGGGAGCTTTTTTAGGGGAGCTGTTTTTT. It codes for CASSQDASAGAFLGELFF.

This chain links TRBV18 with TRBJ2-7, with D possibly matching TRBD2 (6 bases). The V and J ends lost 3 bases and 3 bases respectively, with 9 bases between them. The CDR3 is 13 residues long. Germline CDR1 reads KGHSH; CDR2 reads LQKENI. The CDR3 DNA reads as TGTGCCAGCTCACCTGCTAGCGACTACGAGCAGTACTTC. Protein: CASSPASDYEQYF.

The rearrangement joins TRBV30 to TRBJ2-7; D is uncertain. Germline V CDR1 and CDR2: GTSNPN, SVGIG (reference sequence). V lost 1 base and J 4 bases, leaving 5 bases between the germline ends. This CDR3 is 11 amino acids long. The CDR3 DNA reads TGTGCCTGGAGTGCCCAGTACGAGCAGTACTTC. Amino acid sequence: CAWSAQYEQYF.

The genes are TRBV6-5 and TRBJ2-2, with 8 bases lining up with TRBD1. Trimming removed 6 bases from V and 2 bases from J; junction bases left unmatched: 5. This CDR3 is built from 15 residues. Germline V gene data show CDR1 as MNHEY and CDR2 as SVGAGI. The CDR3 DNA is TGTGCCAGCAGATTCGGACAGGGAAACACCGGGGAGCTGTTTTTT. This gives the protein CASRFGQGNTGELFF.

Here the CDR3 DNA reads TGTGCCAGCAGTGATGGGGGGTGGGAGCAGTACTTC. Translation gives CASSDGGWEQYF. V is TRBV25-1 and J is TRBJ2-7, with a possible D match to TRBD2 (6 bases). V was cut by 3 bases and J by 7 bases, with 10 bases left in between. The length of the CDR3 is 12 residues. Germline CDR1 reads MGHDK; CDR2 reads SYGVNS.

V usage is TRBV5-4 and J usage is TRBJ2-5; possibly TRBD1 for D (6 bases). The CDR3 consists of 11 residues. Trimming shortened V by 0 bases and J by 10 bases, and 7 bases separated the two germline ends. Germline assignment: CDR1 SGHNT and CDR2 YYREEE (reference sequence). CDR3 in DNA: TGTGCCAGCAGCTTGGGAGGGGGCCAGTACTTC. Amino acid sequence: CASSLGGGQYF.

V usage is TRBV13 and J usage is TRBJ1-1; D possibly corresponds to TRBD1 (6 bases). Trimming cost V 5 bases and J 3 bases, with 16 bases left between them. The V gene's germline CDR1 is PRHDT and CDR2 FYEKMQ (reference sequence). The CDR3 consists of 15 residues. As DNA, the CDR3 is TGTGCCAGCAGCCCCTTGACAGGAATCGACACTGAAGCTTTCTTT. Translated: CASSPLTGIDTEAFF.